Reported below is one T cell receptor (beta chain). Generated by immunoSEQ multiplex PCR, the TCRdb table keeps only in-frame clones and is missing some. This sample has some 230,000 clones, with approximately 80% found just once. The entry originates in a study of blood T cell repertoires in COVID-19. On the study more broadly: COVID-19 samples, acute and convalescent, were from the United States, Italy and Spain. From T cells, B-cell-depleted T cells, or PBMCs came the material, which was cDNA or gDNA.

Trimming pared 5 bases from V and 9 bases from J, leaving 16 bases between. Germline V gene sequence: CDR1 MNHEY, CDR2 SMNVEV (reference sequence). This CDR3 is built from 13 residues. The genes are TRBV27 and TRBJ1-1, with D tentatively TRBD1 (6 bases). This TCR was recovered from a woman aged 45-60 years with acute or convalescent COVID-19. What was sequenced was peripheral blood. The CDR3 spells CASSAFPGTQAFF. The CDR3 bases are TGTGCCAGCAGTGCTTTTCCCGGGACACAAGCTTTCTTT.